This T cell receptor beta chain was retrieved from a study of OX40 agonist ivuxolimab in advanced cancers. The protocol was immunoSEQ multiplex PCR, while the TCRdb copy is restricted to in-frame clones and leaves out a portion. The table has about 44,000 clones, roughly 80% seen once; the top ten hold over 9.5%. CDR3 length: 13 amino acids. The junction had 11 bases not matched to a gene; V was cut back by 10 bases and J by 9 bases. Germline lookup yields CDR1 ENHRY and CDR2 SYGVKD. This chain uses TRBV10-3 with TRBJ2-3, with 9 positions matching TRBD2. This clonotype was obtained from an adult with an advanced solid tumor such as melanoma, head and neck, liver or kidney cancer. Sequencing used CD4+ or CD8+ T cells sorted from blood, obtained in a trial of the OX40 agonist ivuxolimab. The CDR3 DNA reads as TGTGCCACTACTAGCGGGTCCCCCCCAACGCAGTATTTT. Translating it yields CATTSGSPPTQYF.